This is a list of T cell receptor beta chains from one sample in a study of cytomegalovirus exposure and HLA in healthy donors. TCRdb keeps only in-frame clones here, not all; method: immunoSEQ multiplex PCR. The sample lists 150,000 to 200,000 clones, more than 70% occurring once. The material sequenced was PBMCs. These receptors were collected from a woman aged 40 to 49 in good health and CMV-seronegative. CDR3s include the opening cysteine and the closing phenylalanine or tryptophan. The D gene is left open where the match is weak. The size field is filled for only some rows; it gives once, few, many or a size class.

d_gene: NA; v_gene: TRBV5-1; abundance: NA; j_gene: TRBJ1-6; CDR3nt: TGCGCCAGCAGCCCCCGACAGAGCTCCTATAATTCACCCCTCCACTTT; CDR3aa: CASSPRQSSYNSPLHF
d_gene: NA; v_gene: TRBV7-9; abundance: few; j_gene: TRBJ1-1; CDR3nt: TGTGCCAGCAGCCCCCAGATGGTTGGAGCTTTCTTT; CDR3aa: CASSPQMVGAFF
d_gene: NA; v_gene: TRBV6-4; abundance: few; j_gene: TRBJ1-1; CDR3nt: TGTGCCAGCAGTTCTTACTCTGGCACTGAAGCTTTCTTT; CDR3aa: CASSSYSGTEAFF
d_gene: TRBD1; v_gene: TRBV10-3; abundance: once; j_gene: TRBJ2-1; CDR3nt: TGTGCCATCAGTGATACGGCCAGGGGGCGCGGCGGCCACAATGAGCAGTTCTTC; CDR3aa: CAISDTARGRGGHNEQFF
d_gene: TRBD2; v_gene: TRBV5-5; abundance: NA; j_gene: TRBJ2-7; CDR3nt: TGTGCCAGCAGCTTGGGGGCTAGCGGCCCCTACGAGCAGTACTTC; CDR3aa: CASSLGASGPYEQYF
d_gene: TRBD2; v_gene: TRBV5-1; abundance: NA; j_gene: TRBJ2-2; CDR3nt: TGCGCCAGCAGAACTAGCGGGAACACCGGGGAGCTGTTTTTT; CDR3aa: CASRTSGNTGELFF
d_gene: NA; v_gene: TRBV6-1; abundance: few; j_gene: TRBJ1-1; CDR3nt: TGTGCCAGCACCCTGACAGGACCGAACACTGAAGCTTTCTTT; CDR3aa: CASTLTGPNTEAFF
d_gene: NA; v_gene: TRBV7-9; abundance: NA; j_gene: TRBJ1-2; CDR3nt: TGTGCCAGCAGCCCTAGTGAGGGCTACACCTTC; CDR3aa: CASSPSEGYTF
d_gene: TRBD2; v_gene: TRBV2; abundance: NA; j_gene: TRBJ2-1; CDR3nt: TGTGCCAGCAGGGTTTCTAGCGGGGCTAAGCCTCGGCAGTTCTTC; CDR3aa: CASRVSSGAKPRQFF
d_gene: NA; v_gene: TRBV5-1; abundance: NA; j_gene: TRBJ1-3; CDR3nt: TGCGCCAGCAGCGAACAGGGTCAGGCTGGAAACACCATATATTTT; CDR3aa: CASSEQGQAGNTIYF
d_gene: TRBD2; v_gene: TRBV10-3; abundance: once; j_gene: TRBJ2-7; CDR3nt: TGTGCCATCAGTCCGGGACTAGACTTTTACGAGCAGTACTTC; CDR3aa: CAISPGLDFYEQYF
d_gene: TRBD1; v_gene: TRBV7-9; abundance: NA; j_gene: TRBJ1-2; CDR3nt: TGTGCCAGCAGCCCAGGGACAGGCTATGGCTACACCTTC; CDR3aa: CASSPGTGYGYTF
d_gene: TRBD2; v_gene: TRBV9; abundance: NA; j_gene: TRBJ2-3; CDR3nt: TGTGCCAGCAGCGTAGGCCTAGCGGGAGTCACAGATACGCAGTATTTT; CDR3aa: CASSVGLAGVTDTQYF
d_gene: NA; v_gene: TRBV5-1; abundance: few; j_gene: TRBJ1-1; CDR3nt: TGCGCCAGCAGCTGGGAGACAGGGAACACTGAAGCTTTCTTT; CDR3aa: CASSWETGNTEAFF
d_gene: NA; v_gene: TRBV11-2; abundance: NA; j_gene: TRBJ1-2; CDR3nt: TGTGCCAGCAGCTTACTGGGGACTACAGGGAGCGGCTACACCTTC; CDR3aa: CASSLLGTTGSGYTF
d_gene: NA; v_gene: TRBV6-6; abundance: NA; j_gene: TRBJ2-3; CDR3nt: TGTGCCAGCAGCCAGGGCCCCCCGCATACAGATACGCAGTATTTT; CDR3aa: CASSQGPPHTDTQYF
d_gene: NA; v_gene: TRBV11-3; abundance: NA; j_gene: TRBJ2-3; CDR3nt: TGTGCCAGCAGCCCTATTCCGGGAAAGGTGGACACAGATACGCAGTATTTT; CDR3aa: CASSPIPGKVDTDTQYF
d_gene: NA; v_gene: TRBV6-5; abundance: NA; j_gene: TRBJ2-4; CDR3nt: TGTGCCAGCAGTTACTCAAGGGAGGCCAAAAACATTCAGTACTTC; CDR3aa: CASSYSREAKNIQYF
d_gene: NA; v_gene: TRBV27; abundance: few; j_gene: TRBJ2-2; CDR3nt: TGTGCCACCCAGGGGTCCCTCAACACCGGGGAGCTGTTTTTT; CDR3aa: CATQGSLNTGELFF
d_gene: TRBD2; v_gene: TRBV19; abundance: NA; j_gene: TRBJ2-1; CDR3nt: TGTGCCAGTAGTACCAATCTAGCGGGAGATTATGAGCAGTTCTTC; CDR3aa: CASSTNLAGDYEQFF